This paragraph covers one T cell receptor beta chain sequence. The data derive from a study of blood T cell repertoires in COVID-19. Assay used: immunoSEQ multiplex PCR; TCRdb lists only in-frame clones, some missing. The sample records about 20,000 clones, around 90% being singletons. This TCR was sampled from a man aged 65 to 85 with active COVID-19. Sequenced material: peripheral blood.

The CDR3 protein is CASRTMGHRNEQFF. The CDR3 region has the DNA TGTGCCAGCAGGACCATGGGGCATAGGAATGAGCAGTTCTTC. V usage is TRBV6-6 and J usage is TRBJ2-1; D perhaps matches TRBD1 (5 bases). CDR3 length equals 14 residues. V was shortened by 6 bases and J by 7 bases, with 16 bases between the two germline ends. The germline V gene encodes CDR1 MNHNY and CDR2 SVGAGI (reference sequence).